The 21 T cell receptor beta chains listed next were all sequenced from one sample in a study of cytomegalovirus exposure and HLA in healthy donors. The repertoire was sequenced with immunoSEQ multiplex PCR; TCRdb's copy has only in-frame clones and lacks some. The table includes about 170,000 clones, 85% to 90% detected once. Input material: PBMCs. The receptors shown here come from a woman in her thirties in good health and CMV-seronegative.

V is TRBV7-2 and J is TRBJ1-6; 7 positions agree with TRBD1. The germline gives CDR1 SGHTA, CDR2 FQGNSA. Trimming cost V 4 bases and J 5 bases; bases outside gene matches: 5. The CDR3 runs 15 residues. The CDR3 DNA follows: TGTGCCAGCAGCTCTACACAGGGGCATAATTCACCCCTCCACTTT. It encodes CASSSTQGHNSPLHF.

The chain uses TRBV28 and TRBJ2-6; D is uncertain. The length of the CDR3 is 15 residues. V gave up 2 bases and J gave up 0 bases, with 5 bases separating them. Germline CDR1 MDHEN, CDR2 SYDVKM. The CDR3 coding sequence is TGTGCCAGCAGTTTACAGAACTCTGGGGCCAACGTCCTGACTTTC. Amino acid sequence: CASSLQNSGANVLTF.

The V call is TRBV29-1, the J call TRBJ2-1; D gene ambiguous. V was cut by 5 bases and J by 0 bases, with 8 bases left in between. Germline loops: CDR1 SQVTM, CDR2 ANQGSEA. The CDR3 spans 13 residues. The CDR3 DNA reads TGCAGCGTTCGGGTTCACTCCTACAATGAGCAGTTCTTC. Translation: CSVRVHSYNEQFF.

The V call is TRBV5-4, the J call TRBJ2-1; 10 nucleotides match TRBD2. This CDR3 has 14 amino acids. The trim removed 1 base at V and 6 bases at J, leaving 1 base unmatched. Germline-derived CDR1 and CDR2 are SGHNT and YYREEE (reference sequence). The CDR3 region has the DNA TGTGCCAGCAGCTTGAGGACTAGCGGCAATGAGCAGTTCTTC. Protein product: CASSLRTSGNEQFF.

The J gene is TRBJ2-2, the V gene TRBV27; 7 bases agree with TRBD1. V lost 7 bases, J lost 6 bases, and 14 bases stayed unmatched. The CDR3 runs to 16 residues. Germline CDR1 reads MNHEY; CDR2 reads SMNVEV (reference sequence). The DNA for the CDR3 is TGTGCCAGCACCGATTTTCGACAGGGCGTCTCCGGGGAGCTGTTTTTT. Amino acid sequence: CASTDFRQGVSGELFF.

CDR3 nucleotide sequence: TGTGCCAGCAACCGGGGACAGGGGGCTGGGTCGGAGCTGTTTTTT. Amino acids: CASNRGQGAGSELFF. The chain couples TRBV10-3 to TRBJ2-2; 12 bases agree with TRBD1. CDR1 and CDR2 from the germline V gene are ENHRY and SYGVKD. V shed 10 bases and J 10 bases; nucleotides not matched to a gene: 13. The CDR3 consists of 15 residues.

This clone came up a few times. The chain carries TRBV25-1 and TRBJ1-3; 7 bases align to TRBD1. The CDR3 loop spans 14 amino acids. Germline CDR1 MGHDK, CDR2 SYGVNS. V lost 5 bases to trimming and J lost 3 bases; unmatched junction nucleotides: 4. This CDR3 reads CASSPRTGGNTIYF. In nucleotides, the CDR3 is TGTGCCAGCAGTCCACGGACAGGTGGAAACACCATATATTTT.

The chain combines TRBV7-8 with TRBJ1-5; D remains ambiguous. This CDR3 contains 16 residues. The germline gives CDR1 SGHVS, CDR2 FQNEAQ. With 2 bases removed from V and 5 bases from J, the gap between germline ends came to 16 bases. CDR3 sequence: CASSLRGKSFDQPQHF. For the CDR3, the DNA is TGTGCCAGCAGCTTACGTGGTAAGAGTTTCGATCAGCCCCAGCATTTT.

The rearrangement links TRBV6-1 to TRBJ1-1; 9 bases match TRBD1. Germline V gene data show CDR1 as MNHNS and CDR2 as SASEGT. Trimming at V came to 5 bases and at J to 1 base, leaving 5 bases not matched to a gene. CDR3 length equals 15 residues. CDR3 nucleotide sequence: TGTGCCAGCAGTCCTGGACAGGGGAGGAACACTGAAGCTTTCTTT. Translating gives CASSPGQGRNTEAFF.

The J gene is TRBJ2-5, the V gene TRBV29-1, with TRBD1 identical over 7 bases. The CDR3 contains 11 residues. CDR1 is SQVTM and CDR2 is ANQGSEA in the germline V gene. Trimming cost V 6 bases and J 5 bases; bases outside gene matches: 3. This CDR3 reads CSVPTGETQYF. In DNA, the CDR3 is TGCAGCGTACCGACAGGGGAGACCCAGTACTTC.

CDR3: CASSQARVPYEQYF. DNA for the CDR3: TGCGCCAGCAGCCAAGCACGGGTGCCCTACGAGCAGTACTTC. J is TRBJ2-7 and V is TRBV4-1; D gene uncertain. The CDR3 is made up of 14 amino acids. CDR1 and CDR2 (germline): MGHRA, YSYEKL. Trimming removed 1 base at V and 2 bases at J, with 9 bases between.

The gene calls are TRBV4-1 and TRBJ2-5, with D tentatively TRBD1 (6 bases). Per germline, CDR1 MGHRA and CDR2 YSYEKL. The CDR3 runs to 14 residues. The V end was cut by 3 bases, the J end by 1 base, with 9 bases between. In DNA, the CDR3 is TGCGCCAGCAGCCACGGACAGCTCCAAGAGACCCAGTACTTC. Its protein product is CASSHGQLQETQYF.

The V call is TRBV5-8, the J call TRBJ2-2; weak D call: TRBD2 (6 bases). V gave up 4 bases and J gave up 5 bases, with 15 bases separating them. This CDR3 has 15 amino acids. Germline CDR1 and CDR2: SGHTS and YDEGEE. CDR3 in amino acids: CASSGGVFRTGELFF. DNA for the CDR3: TGTGCCAGCAGCGGAGGGGTGTTTAGGACCGGGGAGCTGTTTTTT.

The chain links TRBV10-1 to TRBJ2-3, with 16 bases that match TRBD2. The CDR3 length is 16 residues. From germline, CDR1 is WNHNN and CDR2 SYGVQD (reference sequence). J was trimmed by 1 base and V by 6 bases; bases with no gene match: 1. The CDR3 is CASSGTSGGGTDTQYF. The DNA of the CDR3 is TGCGCCAGCAGCGGGACTAGCGGGGGGGGCACAGATACGCAGTATTTT.

The CDR3 loop is CASSVEGGGYNEQFF. CDR3 nucleotide sequence: TGTGCCAGCAGTGTAGAGGGGGGGGGCTACAATGAGCAGTTCTTC. This chain links TRBV6-1 with TRBJ2-1; TRBD2 is a possible D gene (7 bases). This CDR3 spans 15 amino acids. The V and J ends lost 4 bases and 3 bases respectively, with 13 bases between them. Germline CDR1 is MNHNS and CDR2 is SASEGT.

The chain is built from TRBV6-6 and TRBJ2-7; TRBD1 aligns across 9 bases. The germline V gene has CDR1 MNHNY and CDR2 SVGAGI (reference sequence). CDR3 length: 14 residues. Unmatched junction bases numbered 2, after V lost 0 bases and J lost 5 bases. CDR3 in DNA: TGTGCCAGCAGTTACTCCGACAGGGGGAACGAGCAGTACTTC. Protein: CASSYSDRGNEQYF.

Ten or more counts support this clone. V gene TRBV4-1 combines with J gene TRBJ1-2; 7 positions agree with TRBD1. Trimming removed 1 base from V and 4 bases from J; junction bases left unmatched: 9. This CDR3 region has 16 residues. Germline lookup yields CDR1 MGHRA and CDR2 YSYEKL. CDR3 residues: CASSQGAGGIGYGYTF. In nucleotides, the CDR3 is TGCGCCAGCAGCCAAGGGGCAGGGGGAATCGGCTATGGCTACACCTTC.

V usage is TRBV11-3 and J usage is TRBJ2-2, with 9 positions matching TRBD1. Germline V gene data show CDR1 as SGHNT and CDR2 as YENEEA. V lost 6 bases, J lost 8 bases, and 10 bases stayed unmatched. The CDR3 has 15 amino acids. The CDR3 loop reads CASSSFDRGKGELFF. DNA of the CDR3: TGTGCCAGCAGTTCATTCGACAGGGGGAAGGGGGAGCTGTTTTTT.

The gene calls are TRBV4-3 and TRBJ1-1; D remains ambiguous. This CDR3 has 15 amino acids. Germline V gene lookup returns CDR1 LGHNA and CDR2 YSLEER. The V gene lost 0 bases and the J gene lost 0 bases, with 8 bases spanning the gap. The CDR3 nucleotides read TGCGCCAGCAGCCAAGACCGAGCCATGAACACTGAAGCTTTCTTT. Protein sequence: CASSQDRAMNTEAFF.

V gene TRBV14 combines with J gene TRBJ1-4; 7 bases fit TRBD1. V shed 2 bases, J shed 3 bases, and the junction held 6 bases outside the gene matches. Germline V gene sequence: CDR1 SGHDN, CDR2 FVKESK. The CDR3 consists of 16 residues. The CDR3 region has the DNA TGTGCCAGCAGCCAAATATACAGGGGTGCTAATGAAAAACTGTTTTTT. Translation: CASSQIYRGANEKLFF.

V gene TRBV5-4 combines with J gene TRBJ1-4; weak D call: TRBD1 (5 bases). Trimming took 3 bases from V and 10 from J, leaving 13 bases between them. Germline V gives CDR1 SGHNT, CDR2 YYREEE (reference sequence). This CDR3 is built from 13 residues. The CDR3 spells CASSSSGAPKLFF. In DNA, the CDR3 is TGTGCCAGCAGCTCCAGCGGGGCGCCAAAACTGTTTTTT.